The 24 T cell receptor beta chains below were found in one sample sequenced in a study of OX40 agonist ivuxolimab in advanced cancers. Some clones are missing from TCRdb's copy, which holds only in-frame ones; the method was immunoSEQ multiplex PCR. The sample has about 60,000 clones, 86% seen once. The sample here was CD4+ or CD8+ T cells sorted from blood, taken in a trial of the OX40 agonist ivuxolimab. Receptors were obtained from an adult with an advanced solid tumor such as melanoma, head and neck, liver or kidney cancer.

The chain uses TRBV6-6 and TRBJ1-2; the D is unclear. The V end lost 5 bases, the J end lost 4 bases, and 8 bases lay between the germline ends. Germline V gives CDR1 MNHNY, CDR2 SVGAGI (reference sequence). The CDR3 has 12 amino acids. The CDR3 nucleotides read TGTGCCAGCAGTACCCTTGGCTATGGCTACACCTTC. Its protein product is CASSTLGYGYTF.

The V and J genes are TRBV9 and TRBJ1-3, with D possibly matching TRBD1 (5 bases). Looked up from germline, CDR1 is SGDLS and CDR2 is YYNGEE. The V end lost 4 bases, the J end lost 4 bases, and 21 bases lay between the germline ends. The CDR3 is 17 amino acids. This chain's CDR3 is CASSPRDGEGSGNTIYF. CDR3 DNA: TGTGCCAGCAGCCCTAGGGACGGTGAGGGATCCGGAAACACCATATATTTT.

The chain uses TRBV6-6 and TRBJ1-2; tentatively, D is TRBD1 (6 bases). Germline V gene lookup returns CDR1 MNHNY and CDR2 SVGAGI (reference sequence). V was clipped by 2 bases and J by 6 bases, with 16 bases between them. The CDR3 covers 15 residues. The CDR3 sequence: CASSYPPGHGDGYTF. The CDR3 nucleotides read TGTGCCAGCAGTTACCCCCCGGGACACGGCGATGGCTACACCTTC.

J is TRBJ1-1 and V is TRBV23-1; 11 bases are a match to TRBD1. TRBV23-1 is recorded as an ORF, its role being uncertain. V lost 3 bases and J lost 1; bases outside the gene matches: 10. The CDR3 is 18 residues long. The CDR3 is CASSQTRGQGAENTEAFF. The CDR3, as DNA: TGCGCCAGCAGTCAGACCAGAGGACAGGGGGCGGAGAACACTGAAGCTTTCTTT.

This clone was observed a few times. The CDR3 loop is CASSPHSNQPQHF. CDR3 sequence (DNA): TGCGCCAGCAGCCCCCACAGCAATCAGCCCCAGCATTTT. The V and J genes are TRBV4-1 and TRBJ1-5; no definite D call. V lost 4 bases and J lost 1, with 5 bases in between. The CDR3 length is 13 residues. The germline V gene encodes CDR1 MGHRA and CDR2 YSYEKL.

A note on this clone: The same CDR3 is also encoded by other DNA sequences in this sample. J is TRBJ2-7 and V is TRBV6-1, with D uncertain. Germline assignment: CDR1 MNHNS and CDR2 SASEGT. Trimming stripped 1 base from V and 3 bases from J, with 10 bases between. The CDR3 has 14 amino acids. This CDR3 reads CASSEGLGVYEQYF. CDR3 in DNA: TGTGCCAGCAGTGAAGGGCTTGGAGTCTACGAGCAGTACTTC.

With regard to this clone: A much larger clone lies one base from this, so it may be a read error. This likely comes from a read error, as the CDR3 has no conserved phenylalanine or tryptophan at its end. This rearrangement joins TRBV28 to TRBJ1-1, with unresolved D. V was cut by 4 bases and J by 5 bases, with 11 bases left in between. The CDR3 sequence is 13 residues long. Per germline, CDR1 MDHEN and CDR2 SYDVKM. CDR3 in amino acids: CASSYDRGTEAFL. Here the CDR3 DNA reads TGTGCCAGCAGTTACGACCGAGGAACTGAAGCTTTCCTT.

V is TRBV4-1 and J is TRBJ2-7; no definite D call. Germline V gene data show CDR1 as MGHRA and CDR2 as YSYEKL. CDR3 length: 13 residues. Trimming removed 0 bases at V and 3 bases at J, with 6 bases between. This CDR3 is CASSQEIIYEQYF. In DNA, the CDR3 is TGCGCCAGCAGCCAAGAGATAATCTACGAGCAGTACTTC.

The rearrangement links TRBV11-2 to TRBJ2-5; 7 bases line up with TRBD1. Germline V lookup: CDR1 SGHAT, CDR2 FQNNGV. V lost 2 bases and J lost 2; bases outside the gene matches: 2. The CDR3 is made up of 14 amino acids. The CDR3 DNA is TGTGCCAGCAGCTTATGGACAGGACAAGAGACCCAGTACTTC. Protein: CASSLWTGQETQYF. Drawing the rest from reference TRBV11-2 and TRBJ2-5, the complete variable domain is EAGVAQSPRYKIIEKRQSVAFWCNPISGHATLYWYQQILGQGPKLLIQFQNNGVVDDSQLPKDRFSAERLKGVDSTLKIQPAKLEDSAVYLCASSLWTGQETQYFGPGTRLLVL.

Turning to this clone: The sample contains more than one DNA sequence encoding this CDR3. The CDR3 protein is CASSLEPNTEAFF. In DNA form, the CDR3 reads TGCGCCAGCAGCTTGGAACCCAACACTGAAGCTTTCTTT. The V gene is TRBV5-1, the J gene TRBJ1-1, with D unresolved. The CDR3 is 13 residues long. Trimming removed 0 bases at V and 2 bases at J, with 5 bases between. In germline, CDR1 is SGHRS, CDR2 YFSETQ.

The rearrangement links TRBV19 to TRBJ2-1; no firm D call. The CDR3 sequence is 14 residues long. The ends were cut back, 3 bases at V and 8 bases at J, with 14 bases in the middle. Germline V CDR1 and CDR2: LNHDA, SQIVND (reference sequence). The CDR3 DNA follows: TGTGCCAGTAGTATTGGGTCCCGGGTCGATGAGCAGTTCTTC. This gives the protein CASSIGSRVDEQFF.

V is TRBV14 and J is TRBJ1-3; 7 positions agree with TRBD1. The ends lost 1 base at V and 7 bases at J; junction bases unmatched: 4. This CDR3 is 14 amino acids long. The V gene's germline CDR1 is SGHDN and CDR2 FVKESK. The CDR3 loop is CASSQVTGSNTIYF. CDR3 DNA: TGTGCCAGCAGCCAAGTGACAGGGAGCAACACCATATATTTT.

V usage is TRBV9 and J usage is TRBJ1-1, with 10 bases fitting TRBD1. Germline CDR1 reads SGDLS; CDR2 reads YYNGEE. V shed 4 bases and J 6 bases; nucleotides not matched to a gene: 9. This CDR3 spans 15 amino acids. The CDR3 nucleotides are TGTGCCAGCAGCCCCTGGACAGGGGGGATTGCTGAAGCTTTCTTT. This codes for CASSPWTGGIAEAFF.

To note about this clone: A far larger clone is only one base removed, so a read error is likely. Other DNA sequences in this specimen translate into the identical CDR3. The rearrangement links TRBV27 to TRBJ2-7, with no clear D. The V gene's germline CDR1 is MNHEY and CDR2 SMNVEV (reference sequence). V was trimmed by 4 bases and J by 0 bases, leaving 1 base between them. The CDR3 runs to 11 residues. For the CDR3, the DNA is TGTGCCAGCAGTTCCTCCTACGAGCAGTACTTC. This codes for CASSSSYEQYF.

This clone was picked up a small number of times. The gene calls are TRBV19 and TRBJ1-5, with a possible D match to TRBD1 (6 bases). The germline V and J ends were trimmed by 6 bases and 7 bases, with 16 bases remaining between them. CDR1 is LNHDA and CDR2 is SQIVND in the germline V gene (reference sequence). This CDR3 contains 14 residues. CDR3 nucleotides: TGTGCCAGTAGCGCGGGGGGGCGAGGGCAGCCCCAGCATTTT. As protein: CASSAGGRGQPQHF.

This clone occurred a few times. This chain joins TRBV11-3 and TRBJ2-3; D gene unclear. The CDR3 is made up of 15 amino acids. In germline, CDR1 is SGHNT, CDR2 YENEEA. V was clipped by 3 bases and J by 2 bases, with 12 bases between them. The CDR3 is CASSLGSTPTDTQYF. Here the CDR3 DNA reads TGTGCCAGCAGCTTGGGCAGTACCCCCACAGATACGCAGTATTTT. Complete variable domain (other parts from reference TRBV11-3 and TRBJ2-3): EAGVVQSPRYKIIEKKQPVAFWCNPISGHNTLYWYLQNLGQGPELLIRYENEEAVDDSQLPKDRFSAERLKGVDSTLKIQPAELGDSAVYLCASSLGSTPTDTQYFGPGTRLTVL.

J is TRBJ1-1 and V is TRBV7-9; TRBD1 might be the D (6 bases). V dropped 5 bases and J dropped 4 bases, with 14 bases sitting between them. The CDR3 consists of 14 residues. The V gene's germline CDR1 is SEHNR and CDR2 FQNEAQ (reference sequence). The CDR3 region is CASSAKQGPTEAFF. CDR3 DNA sequence: TGTGCCAGCAGCGCCAAACAGGGTCCCACTGAAGCTTTCTTT.

J is TRBJ2-1 and V is TRBV29-1; unclear D gene. Germline CDR1 SQVTM, CDR2 ANQGSEA. Trimming took 2 bases from V and 5 from J, leaving 10 bases between them. This CDR3 region has 13 residues. DNA for the CDR3: TGCAGCGTTGAATTGGTACCGGACAATGAGCAGTTCTTC. It is translated as CSVELVPDNEQFF.

The V and J genes are TRBV7-3 and TRBJ1-1; D gene ambiguous. The CDR3 has 13 residues. Trimming left V 2 bases short and J 0 bases short, with 4 bases between. Germline CDR1 reads SGHTA; CDR2 reads FQGTGA. CDR3 loop: CASSLELNTEAFF. The DNA for the CDR3 is TGTGCCAGCAGCTTAGAACTGAACACTGAAGCTTTCTTT.

This clone was detected a few times. V and J are TRBV28 and TRBJ2-3; D is undetermined. The CDR3 has 12 amino acids. Germline V gives CDR1 MDHEN, CDR2 SYDVKM. V lost 5 bases and J lost 6, with 9 bases in between. The CDR3 protein is CASSILADTQYF. CDR3 coding DNA: TGTGCCAGCAGTATATTGGCGGATACGCAGTATTTT.

The sample holds one count of this clone. This chain connects TRBV5-6 to TRBJ1-5; no reliable D call. Germline CDR1 SGHDT, CDR2 YYEEEE. The germline V and J ends were trimmed by 2 bases and 0 bases, with 6 bases remaining between them. The CDR3 is 14 residues long. The CDR3 DNA follows: TGTGCCAGCAGCTTTCGCCTTAGCAATCAGCCCCAGCATTTT. This encodes CASSFRLSNQPQHF. Full variable domain (remainder filled in from reference TRBV5-6 and TRBJ1-5): DAGVTQSPTHLIKTRGQQVTLRCSPKSGHDTVSWYQQALGQGPQFIFQYYEEEERQRGNFPDRFSGHQFPNYSSELNVNALLLGDSALYLCASSFRLSNQPQHFGDGTRLSIL.

V gene TRBV9 combines with J gene TRBJ2-3, with 9 bases fitting TRBD2. Germline values: CDR1 SGDLS, CDR2 YYNGEE. V was clipped by 3 bases and J by 2 bases; unmatched bases: 10. This CDR3 is built from 17 residues. This chain's CDR3 is CASSASRGGEPTDTQYF. In nucleotides, the CDR3 is TGTGCCAGCAGCGCCTCCCGCGGGGGGGAACCCACAGATACGCAGTATTTT.

Here the CDR3 reads CASSIEGETSSYNEQFF. CDR3 coding DNA: TGTGCCAGTAGTATAGAGGGCGAGACAAGCTCCTACAATGAGCAGTTCTTC. The V gene is TRBV19, the J gene TRBJ2-1; unclear D gene. V lost 0 bases, J lost 0 bases, and 12 bases lay in between. This CDR3 is built from 17 residues. CDR1 and CDR2 (germline): LNHDA, SQIVND (reference sequence).

The chain recombines TRBV4-3 with TRBJ2-2, with D perhaps being TRBD1 or TRBD2 (5 bases each). The CDR3 totals 17 residues. Germline assignment: CDR1 LGHNA and CDR2 YSLEER. The V end was cut by 3 bases, the J end by 0 bases, with 14 bases between. This CDR3 is CASSHHGTYANTGELFF. CDR3 DNA: TGCGCCAGCAGCCACCACGGGACGTACGCGAACACCGGGGAGCTGTTTTTT.